This paragraph covers one TCR beta chain sequence. Antigen: not known. All patients reached thyroid surgery having received no treatment beforehand. This sample was taken from a study of metastatic and nonmetastatic thyroid tumors. Study-wide background: Malignant thyroid and benign thyroid patients provided blood and tumor or nodule tissue whose repertoires were compared.

TCRdb recomputed clones from the PCR reads via MiXCR. The table records 35,000 to 40,000 clones, about 27% of them present only once. Whole-study results and caveats: As reported, TCR beta diversity in blood and tumor was significantly higher in malignant thyroid tumors than in benign nodules.

Sequenced sample: blood. This TCR derives from a male donor with papillary thyroid cancer or a benign thyroid nodule (not recorded which). Some clones in this sample may be carry-over from other donors' samples.

CDR3 amino acids: CASSGGQGYEQYF. The CDR3 nucleotides read TGTGCCAGCAGCGGGGGACAGGGCTACGAGCAGTACTTC. The J gene is TRBJ2-7, the V gene TRBV13; 9 nucleotides agree with TRBD1. Trimming took 5 bases from V and 3 from J; bases not matched to a gene: 2. This CDR3 has 13 residues. Germline CDR1 and CDR2: PRHDT and FYEKMQ (reference sequence).